This T cell receptor (beta chain) was obtained from a study of T cells in Graves' hyperthyroidism and ophthalmopathy. Researchers amplified the TCR beta CDR3 regions from RNA transcripts. RT-PCR in the first round (using the HTBI primer set) targeted the TCR CDR3. TCRdb redid the calling of the multiplex PCR reads with MiXCR, one entry per CDR3 protein. The sample includes over 350,000 distinct CDR3 sequences, more than 12% seen only once; the top ten take 25% to 30%. There are a few counts of this clonotype. Its target is unknown. Study-wide findings and caveats: Ophthalmopathy was separated from stable hyperthyroidism by a 13 V-J model.

The trim removed 4 bases at V and 4 bases at J, leaving 6 bases unmatched. The CDR3 has 14 residues. Germline CDR1 reads SGHKS; CDR2 reads YYEKEE (reference sequence). The sequence was obtained from a man aged 45 to 65 with Graves' ophthalmopathy. The source material was blood. The chain carries TRBV5-5 and TRBJ2-3; TRBD2 aligns across 7 bases. The CDR3 protein is CASSVGGSADTQYF. The CDR3 DNA reads TGTGCCAGCAGCGTGGGGGGGAGTGCAGATACGCAGTATTTT.